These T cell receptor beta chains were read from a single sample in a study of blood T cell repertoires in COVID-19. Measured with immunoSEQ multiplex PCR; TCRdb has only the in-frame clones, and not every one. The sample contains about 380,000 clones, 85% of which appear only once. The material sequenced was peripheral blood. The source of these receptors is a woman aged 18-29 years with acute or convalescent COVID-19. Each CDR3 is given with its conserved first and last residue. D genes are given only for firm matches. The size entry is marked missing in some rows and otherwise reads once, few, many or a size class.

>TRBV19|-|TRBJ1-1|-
TGTGCCAGTAGTTTGGGCAAGGTCATGGTTGGTGACACTGAAGCTTTCTTT
CASSLGKVMVGDTEAFF
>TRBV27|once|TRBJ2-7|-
TGTGCCAGCAGTTTCGGCCAGGGGGAGCAGTACTTC
CASSFGQGEQYF
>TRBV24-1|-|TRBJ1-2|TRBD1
TGTGCCACCAGTGATCCGGGACAGGGGGATAGCTACACCTTC
CATSDPGQGDSYTF
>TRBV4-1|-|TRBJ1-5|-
TGCGCCAGCAGCCAAGATGGCAGGGGTGGCAATCAGCCCCAGCATTTT
CASSQDGRGGNQPQHF
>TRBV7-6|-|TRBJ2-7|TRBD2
TGTGCCAGCAGCTTAGTCCAGCGGGAGTCGGAGCAGTACTTC
CASSLVQRESEQYF
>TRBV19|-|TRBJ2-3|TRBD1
TGTGCCAGTAGTTCCCCCGACAGGGGGCGGGATACGCAGTATTTT
CASSSPDRGRDTQYF
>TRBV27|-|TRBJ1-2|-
TGTGCCAGCAGTCTACGGACAGTCGAGGGAAACTATGGCTACACCTTC
CASSLRTVEGNYGYTF
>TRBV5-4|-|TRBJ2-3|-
TGTGCCAGCAGCTTGGATGTGGGGCTGAACACAGATACGCAGTATTTT
CASSLDVGLNTDTQYF
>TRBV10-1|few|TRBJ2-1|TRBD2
TGCGCCAGCAGCGAGGGGCCTAGCGGGGTCAATGAGCAGTTCTTC
CASSEGPSGVNEQFF
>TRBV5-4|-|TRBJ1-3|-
TGTGCCAGCAGCTTGGCCAGGGGCTCTGGAAACACCATATATTTT
CASSLARGSGNTIYF
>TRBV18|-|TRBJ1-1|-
TGTGCCAGCTCACCTACGACAGAACTTAACACTGAAGCTTTCTTT
CASSPTTELNTEAFF
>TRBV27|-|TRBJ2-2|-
TGTGCCAGCAGTTTATTTTCCTCCGGGGAGCTGTTTTTT
CASSLFSSGELFF
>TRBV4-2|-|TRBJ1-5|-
TGTGCCAGCAGCCAAGGTGTTACAGCGGTTCAGCCCCAGCATTTT
CASSQGVTAVQPQHF
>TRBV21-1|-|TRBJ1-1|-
TGTGCCAGCAGCACGGTCACAGGGCACACTGAAGCTTTCTTT
CASSTVTGHTEAFF
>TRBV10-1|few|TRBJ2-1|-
TGCGCCAGCAGTGAGTCGGGGGCGGGAGCCTACAATGAGCAGTTCTTC
CASSESGAGAYNEQFF
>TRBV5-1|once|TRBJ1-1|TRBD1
TGCGCCAGCAGCTTGGCCCTTCAGGGGGAAAGGGTGAACACTGAAGCTTTCTTT
CASSLALQGERVNTEAFF
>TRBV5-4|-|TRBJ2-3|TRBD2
TGTGCCAGCACCATTCCTAGCGGGGGGGGCACAGATACGCAGTATTTT
CASTIPSGGGTDTQYF
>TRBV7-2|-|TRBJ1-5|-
TGTGCCAGCAGCGCTCAATCAGGGCTGAGCAATCAGCCCCAGCATTTT
CASSAQSGLSNQPQHF
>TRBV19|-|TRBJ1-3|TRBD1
TGTGCCAGTAAAGACAGGGGCTTGAGCCCTGGAAACACCATATATTTT
CASKDRGLSPGNTIYF
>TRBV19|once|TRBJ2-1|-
TGTGCCAGTACACTCCAGGACGGGGACAATGAGCAGTTCTTC
CASTLQDGDNEQFF
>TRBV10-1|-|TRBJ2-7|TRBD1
TGCGCCAGCAGCGCTGGGACAGGGAGGACCTACGAGCAGTACTTC
CASSAGTGRTYEQYF
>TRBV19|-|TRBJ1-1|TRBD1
TGTGCCACTAACTCTCCCGGGCAGGGGGCGACTGAAGCTTTCTTT
CATNSPGQGATEAFF
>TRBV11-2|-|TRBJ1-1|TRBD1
TGTGCCAGCAGCGCCCGACAGGGGTTCACTGAAGCTTTCTTT
CASSARQGFTEAFF
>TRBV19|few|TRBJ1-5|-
TGTGCCAGTAGTATCGGGGTATTCGATCAGCCCCAGCATTTT
CASSIGVFDQPQHF
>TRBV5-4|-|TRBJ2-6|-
TGTGCCAGCAGCTTGGCAGGGCACTCTGGGGCCAACGTCCTGACTTTC
CASSLAGHSGANVLTF
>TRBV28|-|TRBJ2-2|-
TGTGCCAGCACTCAGGGGTCCGGGGAGCTGTTTTTT
CASTQGSGELFF
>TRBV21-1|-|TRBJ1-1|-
TGTGCCAGGACGGAGGGCAGACGGGACACTGAAGCTTTCTTT
CARTEGRRDTEAFF
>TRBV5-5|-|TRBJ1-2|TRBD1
TGTGCCAGCAGCTTGGGATTCGCAGGGGGCAACTATGGCTACACCTTC
CASSLGFAGGNYGYTF
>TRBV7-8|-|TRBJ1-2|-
TGTGCCAGCCTACCATCCCCGGGGGGAAACTATGGCTACACCTTC
CASLPSPGGNYGYTF
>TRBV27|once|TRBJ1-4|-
TGTGCCAGCAGTCCCGGACAGACGGCAATTGAAAAACTGTTTTTT
CASSPGQTAIEKLFF
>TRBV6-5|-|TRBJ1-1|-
TGTGCCAGCAGTCACCGAGACAGGTTGAACACTGAAGCTTTCTTT
CASSHRDRLNTEAFF
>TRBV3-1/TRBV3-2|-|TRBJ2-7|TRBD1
TGTGCCAGCAGCCAAGGGGGGCTAGGGACAGGGATTCCCTACGAGCAGTACTTC
CASSQGGLGTGIPYEQYF
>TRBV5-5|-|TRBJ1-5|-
TGTGCCAGCAGCTTGATCTTGGGGAGTCAGCCCCAGCATTTT
CASSLILGSQPQHF